This entry concerns a single T cell receptor (beta chain). Germline CDR1 MNHEY, CDR2 SMNVEV (reference sequence). The CDR3 consists of 14 residues. With V trimmed by 5 bases and J by 0 bases, 4 bases remained unmatched. This sample was included in a study of blood T cell repertoires in COVID-19. TCRdb keeps only in-frame clones here, not all; method: immunoSEQ multiplex PCR. The sample carries over 200,000 clones, approximately 91% recorded once. Sequencing was performed on peripheral blood. The chain couples TRBV27 to TRBJ2-7, with TRBD1 identical over 7 bases. The TCR sequence derives from a man in his fifties or sixties who had recovered from COVID-19. CDR3 DNA: TGTGCCAGCAGTGACAGGGTTGGCTCCTACGAGCAGTACTTC. This gives the protein CASSDRVGSYEQYF.